Below are 13 T cell receptor beta chains sequenced from a single sample in a study of Graves' ophthalmopathy and Graves' hyperthyroidism. TCR beta CDR3 regions were amplified from RNA transcripts. HTBI-primed RT-PCR formed the first round, and a multiplex PCR formed the second. TCRdb fed the multiplex PCR reads into MiXCR, producing one record per CDR3 protein. The repertoire holds around 400,000 distinct CDR3 sequences, under 25% seen once, with roughly 3% in the top ten. Input material: peripheral blood. The receptor set was obtained from a woman under 30 with stable Graves' hyperthyroidism.

The chain recombines TRBV20-1 with TRBJ2-7; weak D call: TRBD2 (5 bases). V gave up 6 bases and J gave up 2 bases, with 11 bases separating them. The germline CDR1 and CDR2 sequences are DFQATT and SNEGSKA (reference sequence). CDR3 size: 12 residues. The CDR3 DNA follows: TGCAGTGCCGGGATCAGCCCCTACGAGCAGTACTTC. It encodes CSAGISPYEQYF.

The chain recombines TRBV6-1 with TRBJ2-7; 7 bases are shared with TRBD1. Germline CDR1 MNHNS, CDR2 SASEGT. V lost 6 bases and J lost 3; bases outside the gene matches: 5. CDR3 length equals 13 residues. The CDR3 loop is CASRVQGLYEQYF. CDR3 DNA: TGTGCCAGCAGGGTACAGGGGCTCTACGAGCAGTACTTC.

This clonotype was seen repeatedly, ten times or more. The chain combines TRBV20-1 with TRBJ2-6; D may be TRBD2 (6 bases). The CDR3 contains 16 residues. The germline CDR1 and CDR2 sequences are DFQATT and SNEGSKA (reference sequence). V lost 0 bases and J lost 3, with 12 bases in between. The DNA for the CDR3 is TGCAGTGCTAGAGATCGGAAGGGAGGTGGGGCCAACGTCCTGACTTTC. This translates into CSARDRKGGGANVLTF.

This clonotype has at least ten counts. The chain employs TRBV20-1 and TRBJ1-6; D uncertain. The V gene's germline CDR1 is DFQATT and CDR2 SNEGSKA (reference sequence). The CDR3 has 17 amino acids. The ends were cut back, 0 bases at V and 10 bases at J, with 22 bases in the middle. The CDR3 protein is CSARESFWTTNESPLHF. The CDR3 DNA is TGCAGTGCTAGAGAAAGTTTCTGGACCACTAATGAGTCACCCCTCCACTTT.

This clonotype was seen at least ten times. This chain uses TRBV10-3 with TRBJ1-2; D is unresolved. V gave up 3 bases and J gave up 7 bases, with 33 bases separating them. CDR3 length equals 20 residues. Germline-derived CDR1 and CDR2 are ENHRY and SYGVKD. CDR3 loop: CAISEYGSWYRLPSGVGYTF. The CDR3 DNA sequence: TGTGCCATCAGTGAATATGGGTCATGGTACAGACTCCCCTCCGGGGTTGGCTACACCTTC.

This clonotype appeared many times. The rearrangement uses TRBV6-5 and TRBJ2-5, with D perhaps matching TRBD2 (5 bases). This CDR3 contains 14 residues. V was trimmed by 8 bases and J by 4 bases, leaving 17 bases between them. Germline V gives CDR1 MNHEY, CDR2 SVGAGI. In DNA form, the CDR3 reads TGTGCCAGCCGAGCGGATTTCGCAGGAGAGACCCAGTACTTC. As protein: CASRADFAGETQYF.

This clonotype was counted ten times or more. One end of the junction does not line up with germline, which may come from a read error. The chain joins TRBV11-2 to TRBJ2-7; no clear D gene. The germline V gene encodes CDR1 SGHAT and CDR2 FQNNGV. The CDR3 length is 13 residues. The CDR3 reads CASSLSGSDEQYF. The CDR3 bases are TGTGCCAGCAGCTTATCGGGCTCCGACGAGCAGTACTTC. Using reference TRBV11-2 and TRBJ2-7 for the parts outside the CDR3, the full variable domain is EAGVAQSPRYKIIEKRQSVAFWCNPISGHATLYWYQQILGQGPKLLIQFQNNGVVDDSQLPKDRFSAERLKGVDSTLKIQPAKLEDSAVYLCASSLSGSDEQYFGPGTRLTVT.

This clonotype was recorded many times. The chain has TRBV24-1 and TRBJ1-2, with 7 bases aligning to TRBD1. This CDR3 contains 14 residues. The trim removed 3 bases at V and 6 bases at J, leaving 6 bases unmatched. CDR1 and CDR2 from the germline V gene are KGHDR and SFDVKD. The CDR3 bases are TGTGCCACCAGTGATCGGACAGGACGAAATGGCTACACCTTC. This gives the protein CATSDRTGRNGYTF.

The genes are TRBV11-2 and TRBJ1-5, with TRBD1 identical over 10 bases. CDR1 SGHAT and CDR2 FQNNGV come from the germline V gene. Unmatched junction bases numbered 7, after V lost 3 bases and J lost 2 bases. The CDR3 extends over 17 amino acids. DNA of the CDR3: TGTGCCAGCAGCTTTGGGACAGGGGCCGTTGGCAATCAGCCCCAGCATTTT. As protein: CASSFGTGAVGNQPQHF.

V is TRBV12-3 or TRBV12-4 and J is TRBJ2-7, with D possibly matching TRBD1 (6 bases). The V end lost 6 bases, the J end lost 3 bases, and 12 bases lay between the germline ends. The CDR3 runs to 13 residues. CDR3 residues: CASSHRDNYEQYF. The CDR3 DNA follows: TGTGCCAGCAGCCACCGGGACAACTACGAGCAGTACTTC.

This clonotype was seen at least ten times. V usage is TRBV6-1 and J usage is TRBJ2-7, with D perhaps given as TRBD1 or TRBD2 (5 bases each). The germline gives CDR1 MNHNS, CDR2 SASEGT. The CDR3 totals 15 residues. The V gene lost 2 bases and the J gene lost 4 bases, with 15 bases spanning the gap. In DNA, the CDR3 is TGTGCCAGCAGTGAATTAGGGGACCGCCTATACGAGCAGTACTTC. Its translation: CASSELGDRLYEQYF.

This clonotype showed up just a few times. J is TRBJ2-7 and V is TRBV6-2 or TRBV6-3; 11 bases line up with TRBD2. The CDR3 consists of 15 residues. Germline V gene sequence: CDR1 MNHEY, CDR2 SVGEGT. Germline trimming cut 5 bases from V and 0 bases from J; bases unmatched to any gene: 3. The CDR3: CASSGLAGFSYEQYF. CDR3 sequence (DNA): TGTGCCAGCAGTGGACTAGCGGGCTTCTCCTACGAGCAGTACTTC.

This rearrangement joins TRBV9 to TRBJ1-1, with D possibly being TRBD1 (5 bases). This CDR3 is 17 amino acids long. The germline CDR1 and CDR2 sequences are SGDLS and YYNGEE. V was pared by 2 bases and J by 2 bases, with 19 bases between. The CDR3 DNA reads TGTGCCAGCAGCGTTGATCCCTCGGGGGTTCTAAACACTGAAGCTTTCTTT. It specifies CASSVDPSGVLNTEAFF.